This T cell receptor beta chain was sequenced during a study of T cell responses to AZD1222 COVID-19 vaccine. Findings and limits, study-wide: White British donors predominated, females outnumbered males, and clonal diversity was possibly underestimated.

The CDR3 extends over 14 amino acids. Trimming took off 4 bases at V and 2 bases at J, with 11 bases between the two ends. The germline V gene encodes CDR1 SGHRS and CDR2 YFSETQ. TCRdb's table, derived via immunoSEQ multiplex PCR, lists solely in-frame clones and lacks some. The repertoire holds roughly 170,000 clones, with roughly nine tenths as singletons. Notes on this clone: The antigen remains unidentified.

The source is an adult in good health. This specimen consisted of peripheral blood, obtained on day 0 of AZD1222 vaccination. V gene TRBV5-1 combines with J gene TRBJ2-3, with D unresolved. The CDR3: CASSPYSATDTQYF. The CDR3 region has the DNA TGCGCCAGCAGCCCATACAGTGCCACAGATACGCAGTATTTT.